The rows below give T cell receptor beta chains drawn from one sample of a study of T cells after yellow fever vaccination. MiXCR, run by TCRdb on the 5' RACE reads, gives a single entry per CDR3 protein. Of 300,000 to 400,000 distinct CDR3 sequences listed, 12% are singletons. The sample was CD4+ T cells sorted from PBMCs, taken 15 days after the yellow fever booster vaccination. All receptors come from a man aged 18 to 35 who received the YFV17D yellow fever vaccine. CDR3s include the opening cysteine and the closing phenylalanine or tryptophan. The D gene is left open where the match is weak.

TRBV4-1,.,CASSQDVTSRSEAFF
TRBV7-9,TRBD2,CASSTAYGGETQYF
TRBV7-2,.,CASSRGSGNEKLFF
TRBV18,.,CASSPTTGNNEKLFF
TRBV9,.,CASSVATRTGELFF
TRBV11-2,.,CASRPVGTDTQYF
TRBV7-2,.,CASSLGTASLGEQFF
TRBV20-1,.,CSARTETLNPYNEQFF
TRBV4-3,.,CASSQNLGQLNTEAFF
TRBV7-2,TRBD2,CASSLATSGGVVQYF
TRBV11-2,TRBD2,CASSFGLAGEGEQFF
TRBV11-2,.,CASSLSGSSYNSPLHF
TRBV2,.,CASKEETQYF
TRBV18,TRBD2,CASSPGLADTDTQYF
TRBV9,.,CASSVTEGRQETQYF
TRBV20-1,.,CSARQGETQYF
TRBV4-2,.,CASSQDHGNEQYF
TRBV5-4,.,CASSSGELYNEQFF
TRBV5-6,TRBD1,CASSHRDRGGTQYF
TRBV27,.,CASSPGTPWKEKLFF
TRBV20-1,TRBD2,CSVGGGRGSYEQYF
TRBV29-1,.,CSVEKGGETQYF
TRBV7-8,.,CASSVRDLGNSPLHF
TRBV28,.,CASSSGGFGGRGNQPQHF
TRBV5-1,TRBD1,CASSPRGRGTGELFF
TRBV11-1,TRBD1,CASSSRDRGDNEQFF
TRBV24-1,.,CATSERRNQPQHF
TRBV30,.,CAWSGSGTPRYF